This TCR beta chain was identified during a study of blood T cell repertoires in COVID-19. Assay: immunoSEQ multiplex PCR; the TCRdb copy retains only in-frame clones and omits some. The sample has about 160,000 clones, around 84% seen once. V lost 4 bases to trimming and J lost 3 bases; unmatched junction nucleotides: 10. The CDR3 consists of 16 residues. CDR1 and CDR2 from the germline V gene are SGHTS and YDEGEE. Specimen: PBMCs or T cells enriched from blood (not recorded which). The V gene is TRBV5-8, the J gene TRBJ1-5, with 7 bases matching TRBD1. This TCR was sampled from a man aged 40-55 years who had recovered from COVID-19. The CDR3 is CASSLSRDRDNQPQHF. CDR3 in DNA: TGTGCCAGCAGCCTATCCCGGGACAGAGACAATCAGCCCCAGCATTTT.